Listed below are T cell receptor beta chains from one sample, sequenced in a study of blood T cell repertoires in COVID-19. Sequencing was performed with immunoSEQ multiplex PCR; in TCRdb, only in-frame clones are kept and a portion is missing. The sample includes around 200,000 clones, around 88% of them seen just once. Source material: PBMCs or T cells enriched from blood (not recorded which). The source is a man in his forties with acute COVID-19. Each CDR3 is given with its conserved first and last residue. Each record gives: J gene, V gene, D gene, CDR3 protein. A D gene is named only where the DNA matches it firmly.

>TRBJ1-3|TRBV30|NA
CAWQRLHSGNTIYF
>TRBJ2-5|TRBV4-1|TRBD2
CASSQAGGRVVAGNETQYF
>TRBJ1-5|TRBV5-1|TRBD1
CASRDSLDSNQPQHF
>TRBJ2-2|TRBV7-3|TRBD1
CASSRERDRAGELFF
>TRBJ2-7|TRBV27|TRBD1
CASSQAGTGGFEQYF
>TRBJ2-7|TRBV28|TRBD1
CASLTGTAPYEQYF
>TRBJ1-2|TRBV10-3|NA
CAISAKGPQNYGYTF
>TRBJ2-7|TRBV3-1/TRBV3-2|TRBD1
CASSQTGDEQYF
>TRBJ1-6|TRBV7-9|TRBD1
CASSRRTGGNSPLHF
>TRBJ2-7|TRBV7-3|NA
CASSLDHGYEQYF
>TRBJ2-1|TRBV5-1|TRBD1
CASSFLQGARYNEQFF
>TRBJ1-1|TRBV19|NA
CASRTQGRNTEAFF
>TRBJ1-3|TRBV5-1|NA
CASSLDRGRTGNTIYF
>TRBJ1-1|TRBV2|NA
CASSTPKDRNTEAFF
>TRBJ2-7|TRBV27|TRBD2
CASSFSGSSYEQYF
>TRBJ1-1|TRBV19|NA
CASSITKPPSEAFF
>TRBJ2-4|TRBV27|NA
CASSLSGVPNGIQYF
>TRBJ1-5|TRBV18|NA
CASSPLDSDQPQHF
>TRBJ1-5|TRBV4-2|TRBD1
CASSQEVGGNNQPQHF
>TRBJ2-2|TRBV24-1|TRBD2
CATGTSGLNTGELFF
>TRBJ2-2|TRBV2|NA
CASSERRGYATNTGELFF
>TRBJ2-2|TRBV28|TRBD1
CASSARPGQGWTGELFF
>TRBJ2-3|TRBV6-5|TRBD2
CASRSSGRATDTQYF
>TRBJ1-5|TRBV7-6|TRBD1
CASSLGDRGNQPQHF
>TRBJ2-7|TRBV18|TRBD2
CASSPAGTSGPNEQYF
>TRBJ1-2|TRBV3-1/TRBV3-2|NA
CASSQDGTGGYTF
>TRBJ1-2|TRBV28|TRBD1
CASRFRDREGGYTF
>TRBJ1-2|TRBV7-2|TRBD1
CASSTRQGDYGYTF
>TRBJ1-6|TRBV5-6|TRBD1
CASSLQTGGQALHF
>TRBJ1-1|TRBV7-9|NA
CASSLQEGETEAFF
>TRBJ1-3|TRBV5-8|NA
CASSWTANSGNTIYF
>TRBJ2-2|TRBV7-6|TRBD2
CASSPRRLAETNTGELFF
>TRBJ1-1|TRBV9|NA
CASSSHQGNTEAFF
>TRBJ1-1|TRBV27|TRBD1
CASSLSMAGGWGTEAFF
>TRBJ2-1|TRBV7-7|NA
CASSLDWREHNEQFF
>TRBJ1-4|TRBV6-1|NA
CASSEEEGGEEKLFF
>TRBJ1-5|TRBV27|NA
CASSLVGVLVSNQPQHF
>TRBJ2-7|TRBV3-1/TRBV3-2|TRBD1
CASSGPGQRYEQYF
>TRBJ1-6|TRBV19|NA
CASSISAGKNSPLHF
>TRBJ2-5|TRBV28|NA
CASRFLGTQYF
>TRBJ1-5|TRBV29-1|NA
CSVRTGGDQPQHF
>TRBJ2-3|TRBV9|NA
CASSEASVLTDTQYF
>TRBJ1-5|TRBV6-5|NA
CASSTDRSPQPQHF
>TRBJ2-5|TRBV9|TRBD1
CASSPGQGPIFWGETQYF
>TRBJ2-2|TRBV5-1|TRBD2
CASSPGLAGGANTGELFF
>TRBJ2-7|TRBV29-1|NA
CSVLRADSSYEQYF
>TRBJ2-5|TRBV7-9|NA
CASSPAAAPETQYF
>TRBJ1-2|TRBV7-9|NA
CASRVDLDYGYTF
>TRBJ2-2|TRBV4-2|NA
CASSQEIFEVWRYTGELFF
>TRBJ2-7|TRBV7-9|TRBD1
CASSLQGALGYEQYF
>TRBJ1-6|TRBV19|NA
CASSSRPFGDSPLHF
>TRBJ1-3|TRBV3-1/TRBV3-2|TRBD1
CASSQTDRGGNTIYF
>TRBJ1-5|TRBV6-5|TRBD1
CASSSGQGAGQPQHF
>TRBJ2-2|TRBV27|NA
CATRRQPNTGELFF
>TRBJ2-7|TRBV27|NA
CASSLGNSYEQYF
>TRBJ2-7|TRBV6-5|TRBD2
CASRRSGRAENEQYF
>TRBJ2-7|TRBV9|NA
CASSASGRAGGIEQYF
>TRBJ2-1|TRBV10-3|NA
CANPPRARYNEQFF
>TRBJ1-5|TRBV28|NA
CASSLPRGSNQPQHF
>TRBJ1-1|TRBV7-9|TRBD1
CASSERDRGANTEAFF